Listed here are 20 T cell receptor beta chains from one sample, sequenced in a study of control samples from healthy donors and cancer patients. Sequenced by immunoSEQ multiplex PCR; TCRdb stores in-frame clones only, minus some. The table includes approximately 150,000 clones, almost 90% detected once. Sequenced input: blood. These receptors came from a young man in good health.

This chain connects TRBV30 to TRBJ1-6; D is ambiguous. The CDR3 is made up of 15 amino acids. V shed 4 bases and J shed 0 bases, with 10 bases lying between them. From germline, CDR1 is GTSNPN and CDR2 SVGIG (reference sequence). The CDR3: CAWTGRSSYNSPLHF. The CDR3 DNA reads TGTGCCTGGACCGGTAGGAGCTCCTATAATTCACCCCTCCACTTT. Combining the CDR3 with reference TRBV30 and TRBJ1-6 gives the whole variable domain SQTIHQWPATLVQPVGSPLSLECTVEGTSNPNLYWYRQAAGRGLQLLFYSVGIGQISSEVPQNLSASRPQDRQFILSSKKLLLSDSGFYLCAWTGRSSYNSPLHFGNGTRLTVT.

The V and J genes are TRBV30 and TRBJ1-5, with TRBD1 identical over 7 bases. The V segment lost 2 bases and the J segment 0 bases; nucleotides outside the gene matches: 7. CDR3 size: 16 residues. Per germline, CDR1 GTSNPN and CDR2 SVGIG (reference sequence). This chain's CDR3 is CAWSPQGVYSNQPQHF. The CDR3 DNA reads as TGTGCCTGGAGTCCTCAGGGGGTGTATAGCAATCAGCCCCAGCATTTT.

The chain's CDR3 is CASSQDFMKRGSGANVLTF. The CDR3 DNA reads TGTGCCAGCAGCCAAGATTTCATGAAACGGGGCTCTGGGGCCAACGTCCTGACTTTC. V and J are TRBV3-1 (or the pseudogene TRBV3-2) and TRBJ2-6; perhaps TRBD2 as D (5 bases). The germline gives CDR1 LGHDT, CDR2 YNNKEL (reference sequence). The CDR3 is 19 residues long. V was pared by 0 bases and J by 0 bases, with 15 bases between.

This clone showed up just once. The chain links TRBV5-8 to TRBJ2-3, with D possibly being TRBD2 (6 bases). V was cut by 4 bases and J by 6 bases, with 21 bases left in between. CDR1 is SGHTS, CDR2 YDEGEE, per germline. CDR3 length: 16 amino acids. The CDR3 spells CASSPRFRGSRDTQYF. Written as DNA, the CDR3 is TGTGCCAGCAGCCCCCGGTTTCGGGGGAGCCGCGATACGCAGTATTTT.

This chain connects TRBV3-1 (or the pseudogene TRBV3-2) to TRBJ1-3; D uncertain. Germline V lookup: CDR1 LGHDT, CDR2 YNNKEL (reference sequence). The germline V and J ends were trimmed by 1 base and 0 bases, with 7 bases remaining between them. This CDR3 comprises 15 residues. Here the CDR3 DNA reads TGTGCCAGCAGCCAAGTGGCGGACTCTGGAAACACCATATATTTT. It encodes CASSQVADSGNTIYF.

The J gene is TRBJ1-6, the V gene TRBV6-2 or TRBV6-3, with TRBD1 matching 8 bases. The CDR3 is 16 amino acids. Germline assignment: CDR1 MNHEY and CDR2 SVGEGT. The ends lost 2 bases at V and 7 bases at J; junction bases unmatched: 7. The CDR3, as DNA: TGTGCCAGCAGTTACCTTCAGGGGGCGGGCAATTCACCCCTCCACTTT. This codes for CASSYLQGAGNSPLHF.

V usage is TRBV30 and J usage is TRBJ2-3, with 12 bases fitting TRBD2. The CDR3 contains 16 residues. The germline V gene encodes CDR1 GTSNPN and CDR2 SVGIG (reference sequence). With 5 bases clipped from V and 6 bases from J, the junction kept 12 bases outside the gene matches. CDR3 amino acids: CAWVDLAGGPSDTQYF. As DNA, the CDR3 is TGTGCCTGGGTTGATCTAGCGGGGGGGCCATCGGATACGCAGTATTTT.

The V gene is TRBV19, the J gene TRBJ2-1; 12 nucleotides align to TRBD2. V was clipped by 1 base and J by 3 bases; unmatched bases: 10. The CDR3 loop spans 19 amino acids. The germline CDR1 and CDR2 sequences are LNHDA and SQIVND (reference sequence). The CDR3 loop is CASSIGRLAGAPVYNEQFF. The CDR3 DNA reads as TGTGCCAGTAGTATAGGACGACTAGCGGGGGCCCCAGTCTACAATGAGCAGTTCTTC.

V is TRBV2 and J is TRBJ1-1; a weak D match, TRBD1 (5 bases). Trimming removed 4 bases from V and 7 bases from J, with 7 bases in between. This CDR3 contains 11 residues. Germline loops: CDR1 SNHLY, CDR2 FYNNEI. The chain's CDR3 is CASSAGLEAFF. CDR3 bases: TGTGCCAGCAGTGCAGGGCTTGAAGCTTTCTTT.

The chain joins TRBV2 to TRBJ2-4; D unclear. With 4 bases removed from V and 0 bases from J, the gap between germline ends came to 10 bases. CDR3 length: 15 residues. CDR1 SNHLY and CDR2 FYNNEI come from the germline V gene. The CDR3 here is CASSGVNLAKNIQYF. CDR3 sequence (DNA): TGTGCCAGCAGTGGAGTAAACCTAGCCAAAAACATTCAGTACTTC. The full variable domain, completed using reference TRBV2 and TRBJ2-4, is EPEVTQTPSHQVTQMGQEVILRCVPISNHLYFYWYRQILGQKVEFLVSFYNNEISEKSEIFDDQFSVERPDGSNFTLKIRSTKLEDSAMYFCASSGVNLAKNIQYFGAGTRLSVL.

The CDR3 here is CASTIREMTGELFF. The CDR3 DNA reads as TGTGCCAGCACGATCAGGGAGATGACCGGGGAGCTGTTTTTT. The rearrangement joins TRBV6-5 to TRBJ2-2, with D tentatively TRBD1 or TRBD2 (5 bases each). Germline lookup yields CDR1 MNHEY and CDR2 SVGAGI. The V end lost 7 bases, the J end lost 5 bases, and 14 bases lay between the germline ends. There are 14 residues in the CDR3.

This clone occurred a few times. This sequence joins TRBV5-6 and TRBJ2-3; TRBD2 aligns across 12 bases. Germline-derived CDR1 and CDR2 are SGHDT and YYEEEE. Trimming at V came to 5 bases and at J to 7 bases, leaving 8 bases not matched to a gene. CDR3 size: 15 residues. CDR3 in amino acids: CASRAGLAGLNTQYF. CDR3 coding DNA: TGTGCCAGCAGGGCGGGACTAGCGGGTCTGAATACGCAGTATTTT.

V and J are TRBV6-5 and TRBJ1-2; TRBD1 matches at 8 bases. Germline lookup yields CDR1 MNHEY and CDR2 SVGAGI. The ends lost 6 bases at V and 8 bases at J; junction bases unmatched: 11. The CDR3 extends over 14 amino acids. The CDR3 region is CASRPRQGWGGYTF. As DNA, the CDR3 is TGTGCCAGCAGACCTCGACAGGGGTGGGGCGGCTACACCTTC.

This chain links TRBV6-2 or TRBV6-3 with TRBJ2-7; the D call may be TRBD1 or TRBD2 (5 bases each). Germline V CDR1 and CDR2: MNHEY, SVGEGT. V lost 6 bases and J 7 bases, leaving 19 bases between the germline ends. The CDR3 has 14 residues. The CDR3 DNA follows: TGTGCCAGCAGCTTGCCGGGACGGCTGAAGGAGCAGTACTTC. It specifies CASSLPGRLKEQYF.

As DNA, the CDR3 is TGTGCCTGGAGGATACAGGGGGCCAGGGGCTACACCTTC. Translation gives CAWRIQGARGYTF. The V call is TRBV30, the J call TRBJ1-2; 9 bases fit TRBD1. Germline V lookup: CDR1 GTSNPN, CDR2 SVGIG (reference sequence). The CDR3 is 13 residues long. The V segment lost 3 bases and the J segment 8 bases; nucleotides outside the gene matches: 7.

This clone was counted a single time. The chain carries TRBV27 and TRBJ1-1; TRBD1 agrees at 10 bases. CDR1 MNHEY and CDR2 SMNVEV come from the germline V gene (reference sequence). The CDR3 extends over 15 amino acids. The V segment lost 5 bases and the J segment 0 bases; nucleotides outside the gene matches: 3. CDR3 protein: CASSAGQGMNTEAFF. CDR3 DNA: TGTGCCAGCAGTGCGGGACAGGGGATGAACACTGAAGCTTTCTTT.

V usage is TRBV25-1 and J usage is TRBJ1-3, with a tentative D call TRBD1 (6 bases). Germline-derived CDR1 and CDR2 are MGHDK and SYGVNS. The CDR3 extends over 18 amino acids. Trimming stripped 6 bases from V and 4 bases from J, with 25 bases between. CDR3 residues: CASSTGPQEGRWGNTIYF. As DNA, the CDR3 is TGTGCCAGCAGCACAGGGCCACAGGAGGGGAGGTGGGGAAACACCATATATTTT.

The V and J genes are TRBV9 and TRBJ1-1; no clear D. The germline V and J ends were trimmed by 0 bases and 3 bases, with 9 bases remaining between them. CDR3 size: 14 residues. Germline CDR1 is SGDLS and CDR2 is YYNGEE. CDR3 loop: CASSVEPEYTEAFF. The CDR3, as DNA: TGTGCCAGCAGCGTAGAGCCAGAGTACACTGAAGCTTTCTTT.

The rearrangement joins TRBV10-1 to TRBJ1-1, with D possibly matching TRBD1 (5 bases). The CDR3 extends over 16 amino acids. Germline V gene lookup returns CDR1 WNHNN and CDR2 SYGVQD (reference sequence). Trimming pared 8 bases from V and 0 bases from J, leaving 19 bases between. As DNA, the CDR3 is TGCGCCAGCCCTGGGACGTCCGAGTCCATGAACACTGAAGCTTTCTTT. Its translation: CASPGTSESMNTEAFF.

The chain uses TRBV9 and TRBJ1-4; D unresolved. V gave up 0 bases and J gave up 4 bases, with 10 bases separating them. Germline V gene data show CDR1 as SGDLS and CDR2 as YYNGEE. The CDR3 covers 15 residues. The CDR3 reads CASSVGGFLNEKLFF. The CDR3 nucleotides are TGTGCCAGCAGCGTAGGAGGGTTCCTTAATGAAAAACTGTTTTTT.